Below, 10 T cell receptor beta chains from the same sample are listed, as sequenced in a study of T cell repertoires in cytomegalovirus infection. TCRdb processed the reads anew with MiXCR; each CDR3 protein has one entry. The sample shows some 300,000 distinct CDR3 sequences, around 9.1% of them seen only once. The sample consisted of PBMCs. These TCRs come from a human donor in good health (CMV status not recorded). Some clones in this sample may be carry-over from other donors' samples.

This clonotype was found many times. The chain combines TRBV12-3 or TRBV12-4 with TRBJ2-6; no clear D gene. The CDR3 loop spans 13 amino acids. Trimming took 6 bases from V and 0 from J, leaving 3 bases between them. CDR3 sequence: CASRASGANVLTF. For the CDR3, the DNA is TGTGCCAGCAGGGCCTCTGGGGCCAACGTCCTGACTTTC.

This clonotype was seen ten or more times. This chain joins TRBV10-3 and TRBJ2-7; 7 bases are a match to TRBD1. Germline V CDR1 and CDR2: ENHRY, SYGVKD. The CDR3 is made up of 13 amino acids. Germline trimming cut 3 bases from V and 5 bases from J; bases unmatched to any gene: 4. CDR3 sequence reads: CAISELQGNEQYF. CDR3 coding DNA: TGTGCCATCAGTGAACTACAGGGGAACGAGCAGTACTTC.

Many counts were recorded for this clonotype. This chain joins TRBV28 and TRBJ1-2; D is perhaps TRBD1 (5 bases). The CDR3 spans 14 residues. Germline values: CDR1 MDHEN, CDR2 SYDVKM. The ends were cut back, 5 bases at V and 2 bases at J, with 12 bases in the middle. DNA for the CDR3: TGTGCCAGCAGTCCGGCCAGGGAGAACTATGGCTACACCTTC. Residues: CASSPARENYGYTF.

This clonotype was seen ten or more times. The chain has TRBV12-3 or TRBV12-4 and TRBJ2-1; 7 bases are a match to TRBD2. This CDR3 comprises 14 residues. With 6 bases clipped from V and 7 bases from J, the junction kept 9 bases outside the gene matches. The CDR3 region has the DNA TGTGCCAGCAGATCCGGGACTATTTTTAATGAGCAGTTCTTC. Residues: CASRSGTIFNEQFF.

The table lists this clonotype with many counts. The V call is TRBV7-2, the J call TRBJ1-5, with D possibly matching TRBD1 (6 bases). V lost 5 bases to trimming and J lost 5 bases, with 10 bases between them. Germline V CDR1 and CDR2: SGHTA, FQGNSA. The CDR3 totals 13 residues. CDR3 nucleotides: TGTGCCAGCAGCGTAAGGGGGGATCAGCCCCAGCATTTT. This translates into CASSVRGDQPQHF.

Many counts were recorded for this clonotype. V and J are TRBV19 and TRBJ1-1, with D tentatively TRBD1 (5 bases). Germline V gene data show CDR1 as LNHDA and CDR2 as SQIVND (reference sequence). The V end lost 3 bases, the J end lost 1 base, and 12 bases lay between the germline ends. The CDR3 is 15 residues long. The CDR3 sequence is CASSIPTGANTEAFF. The CDR3 DNA is TGTGCCAGTAGTATTCCTACAGGAGCGAACACTGAAGCTTTCTTT.

This clonotype was seen ten or more times. The CDR3 protein is CASSLMSGGANTGELFF. DNA of the CDR3: TGTGCCAGCAGCTTAATGAGCGGGGGGGCGAACACCGGGGAGCTGTTTTTT. This chain uses TRBV7-3 with TRBJ2-2; TRBD2 agrees at 10 bases. V lost 1 base, J lost 0 bases, and 2 bases stayed unmatched. The CDR3 consists of 17 residues. Germline assignment: CDR1 SGHTA and CDR2 FQGTGA.

This clonotype was seen at least ten times. The chain employs TRBV28 and TRBJ1-1, with 7 positions matching TRBD1. The CDR3 totals 14 residues. J lost 7 bases, V lost 8 bases, and 13 bases had no gene match. The germline CDR1 and CDR2 sequences are MDHEN and SYDVKM. The CDR3: CASVEGAAFGEAFF. The CDR3 DNA reads TGTGCCAGCGTTGAGGGGGCCGCTTTTGGTGAAGCTTTCTTT.

This clonotype has ten or more counts. The genes are TRBV6-6 and TRBJ2-5; 10 nucleotides match TRBD2. The germline CDR1 and CDR2 sequences are MNHNY and SVGAGI (reference sequence). Unmatched junction bases numbered 5, after V lost 4 bases and J lost 0 bases. CDR3 length: 16 amino acids. The CDR3, as DNA: TGTGCCAGCAGTTCCCTAGCGGGGGCGAACCAAGAGACCCAGTACTTC. It translates to CASSSLAGANQETQYF.

The chain recombines TRBV4-2 with TRBJ1-1; no clear D. Looked up from germline, CDR1 is LGHNA and CDR2 is YNFKEQ. The CDR3 is made up of 17 amino acids. V dropped 0 bases and J dropped 2 bases, with 16 bases sitting between them. For the CDR3, the DNA is TGTGCCAGCAGCCAAGATCCCCAGGCAGCCTTCAACACTGAAGCTTTCTTT. This sequence encodes CASSQDPQAAFNTEAFF.